These T cell receptor beta chains were read from a single sample in a study of control samples from healthy donors and cancer patients. Profiling relied on immunoSEQ multiplex PCR, and the TCRdb table lists in-frame clones only, not all of them. Seen here are under 150,000 clones, approximately 90% observed once, and the top ten hold 3% to 4%. The sequencing sample was made of blood. These receptors were taken from a middle-aged man in good health. Both conserved end residues are part of each CDR3. Fields, in order: clone size, D gene, J gene, V gene, CDR3 DNA, CDR3 protein. D genes are given only for firm matches. Rows give clone size only sometimes, using once, few, many, or a class for an expanded clone.

size: NA; D: NA; J: TRBJ1-4; V: TRBV11-3; DNA: TGTGCCAGCAGCTTAGGACGAGCAACTAATGAAAAACTGTTTTTT; CDR3: CASSLGRATNEKLFF
size: NA; D: NA; J: TRBJ1-2; V: TRBV27; DNA: TGTGCCAGCAGTTTATCGACCAGTAACTATGGCTACACCTTC; CDR3: CASSLSTSNYGYTF
size: NA; D: NA; J: TRBJ2-3; V: TRBV12-3/TRBV12-4; DNA: TGTGCCAGCCGACTCACAGATACGCAGTATTTT; CDR3: CASRLTDTQYF
size: NA; D: TRBD1; J: TRBJ1-3; V: TRBV28; DNA: TGTGCCAGCAGTAGTAAAGGGGGCGGAAACACCATATATTTT; CDR3: CASSSKGGGNTIYF
size: NA; D: NA; J: TRBJ2-1; V: TRBV13; DNA: TGTGCCAGCAGCTCATACCGACAAGAGCAGTTCTTC; CDR3: CASSSYRQEQFF
size: NA; D: TRBD2; J: TRBJ2-2; V: TRBV7-9; DNA: TGTGCCAGCACCCCTTCTAGCGGGATCACCGGGGAGCTGTTTTTT; CDR3: CASTPSSGITGELFF
size: once; D: NA; J: TRBJ1-6; V: TRBV10-2; DNA: TGCGCCAGCAGTCAGTATAGGACACCGGGGGGTGATTCACCCCTCCACTTT; CDR3: CASSQYRTPGGDSPLHF
size: NA; D: TRBD1; J: TRBJ2-7; V: TRBV24-1; DNA: TGTGCCACCAGTTTGACAGGGGGGAGGAACGAGCAGTACTTC; CDR3: CATSLTGGRNEQYF
size: NA; D: NA; J: TRBJ2-1; V: TRBV10-3; DNA: TGTGCCATCAGTGAGTCGAAGGGGACGCCCTACAATGAGCAGTTCTTC; CDR3: CAISESKGTPYNEQFF
size: NA; D: TRBD1; J: TRBJ2-3; V: TRBV6-4; DNA: TGTGCCAGCAGTGCCCAGGGGGAAGATACGCAGTATTTT; CDR3: CASSAQGEDTQYF
size: once; D: NA; J: TRBJ1-1; V: TRBV29-1; DNA: TGCAGCGTAGAATTGGGTCTGAACACTGAAGCTTTCTTT; CDR3: CSVELGLNTEAFF
size: NA; D: NA; J: TRBJ1-2; V: TRBV6-5; DNA: TGTGCCAGCAGTCATGACGGCTACACCTTC; CDR3: CASSHDGYTF
size: NA; D: NA; J: TRBJ2-3; V: TRBV7-3; DNA: TGTGCCAGCAGCTTAAGACGGGGAACAGATACGCAGTATTTT; CDR3: CASSLRRGTDTQYF
size: NA; D: TRBD2; J: TRBJ2-3; V: TRBV7-3; DNA: TGTGCCAGCAGCTTCGGGACTAGCGGACCCACAGATACGCAGTATTTT; CDR3: CASSFGTSGPTDTQYF
size: NA; D: TRBD1; J: TRBJ1-4; V: TRBV5-4; DNA: TGTGCCAGCAGCTTGGCAGGGGGGGCTAATGAAAAACTGTTTTTT; CDR3: CASSLAGGANEKLFF
size: NA; D: NA; J: TRBJ1-6; V: TRBV21-1; DNA: TGTGCCAGCAGCAAAGATGGGGGATGCTCCTATAATTCACCCCTCCACTTT; CDR3: CASSKDGGCSYNSPLHF
size: NA; D: NA; J: TRBJ1-1; V: TRBV12-3/TRBV12-4; DNA: TGTGCCAGCAGTTTAAGTCGGGGGACTGAAGCTTTCTTT; CDR3: CASSLSRGTEAFF
size: NA; D: NA; J: TRBJ2-3; V: TRBV18; DNA: TGTGCCAGCTCACCCAGAGATACGCAGTATTTT; CDR3: CASSPRDTQYF
size: NA; D: NA; J: TRBJ1-2; V: TRBV11-3; DNA: TGTGCCAGCAGCTCCAACAGGGATGGCTACACCTTC; CDR3: CASSSNRDGYTF
size: NA; D: NA; J: TRBJ2-2; V: TRBV19; DNA: TGTGCCAGTAGTATAGATCTTATCACCGGGGAGCTGTTTTTT; CDR3: CASSIDLITGELFF
size: NA; D: NA; J: TRBJ1-2; V: TRBV7-2; DNA: TGTGCCAGCAGCTTTTTCGGCAGGGAGGCTGGCTACACCTTC; CDR3: CASSFFGREAGYTF
size: NA; D: NA; J: TRBJ2-7; V: TRBV20-1; DNA: TGCAGTGCCACGCTCTTCTACGAGCAGTACTTC; CDR3: CSATLFYEQYF
size: NA; D: NA; J: TRBJ1-5; V: TRBV7-2; DNA: TGTGCCAGCAGCTTAGAAAAGACCCCCAATCAGCCCCAGCATTTT; CDR3: CASSLEKTPNQPQHF
size: NA; D: NA; J: TRBJ1-2; V: TRBV5-5; DNA: TGTGCCAGCAGCCCCCCTAGTAAGTCGGGAGGCTACACCTTC; CDR3: CASSPPSKSGGYTF
size: NA; D: NA; J: TRBJ2-1; V: TRBV9; DNA: TGTGCCAGCAGCGTAGAGTCCACCCAACAGTTCTTC; CDR3: CASSVESTQQFF
size: once; D: TRBD1; J: TRBJ2-7; V: TRBV4-1; DNA: TGCGCCAGCAGCCTCCAAGGGACAGGGGTGGAGCAGTACTTC; CDR3: CASSLQGTGVEQYF
size: NA; D: NA; J: TRBJ1-1; V: TRBV11-2; DNA: TGTGCCAGCAGTTTTCTCGGGATTGAAGCTTTCTTT; CDR3: CASSFLGIEAFF
size: NA; D: NA; J: TRBJ1-1; V: TRBV12-5; DNA: TGTGCTAGTGGTGGGAAGGGGGTAGTCGCTGAAGCTTTCTTT; CDR3: CASGGKGVVAEAFF
size: NA; D: NA; J: TRBJ1-5; V: TRBV4-1; DNA: TGCGCCAGCAGCCAATTAGACAGGTACAATCAGCCCCAGCATTTT; CDR3: CASSQLDRYNQPQHF
size: NA; D: NA; J: TRBJ2-1; V: TRBV6-2/TRBV6-3; DNA: TGTGCCAGCAGTTACGGAGGGGGTAATAGGAATGAGCAGTTCTTC; CDR3: CASSYGGGNRNEQFF
size: NA; D: NA; J: TRBJ1-2; V: TRBV24-1; DNA: TGTGCCACCAGTGATTTTTCCTATGGCTACACCTTC; CDR3: CATSDFSYGYTF
size: NA; D: NA; J: TRBJ1-5; V: TRBV12-3/TRBV12-4; DNA: TGTGCCAGCAGTTTAGATGGGAATCAGCCCCAGCATTTT; CDR3: CASSLDGNQPQHF
size: NA; D: NA; J: TRBJ1-1; V: TRBV7-9; DNA: TGTGCCAGCAGCTTAGCCAGGGTCACTGAAGCTTTCTTT; CDR3: CASSLARVTEAFF
size: NA; D: NA; J: TRBJ1-2; V: TRBV15; DNA: TGTGCCACCAGCAGAGGAGGAGTCCGGGGCTACACCTTC; CDR3: CATSRGGVRGYTF
size: NA; D: NA; J: TRBJ1-2; V: TRBV5-4; DNA: TGTGCCAGCAGCTTGGTCAAAATAAAACAGGGCCGGAATGGCTACACCTTC; CDR3: CASSLVKIKQGRNGYTF
size: NA; D: NA; J: TRBJ2-4; V: TRBV18; DNA: TGTGCCAGCTCAGCCATGGAAAACATTCAGTACTTC; CDR3: CASSAMENIQYF
size: NA; D: NA; J: TRBJ1-2; V: TRBV6-1; DNA: TGTGCCAGCAGTGAACAGGGCTATGGCTACACCTTC; CDR3: CASSEQGYGYTF
size: NA; D: TRBD1; J: TRBJ2-7; V: TRBV7-8; DNA: TGTGCCAGCAGCTTAGGACAGGGTGGGGAGCAGTACTTC; CDR3: CASSLGQGGEQYF
size: once; D: NA; J: TRBJ2-7; V: TRBV4-1; DNA: TGCGCCAGCAGCCAATTTCCGAGGACGTACGAGCAGTACTTC; CDR3: CASSQFPRTYEQYF
size: NA; D: NA; J: TRBJ1-6; V: TRBV6-1; DNA: TGTGCCAGCAGTGAAAGGGGGATAGTGGGTTCACCCCTCCACTTT; CDR3: CASSERGIVGSPLHF
size: NA; D: NA; J: TRBJ2-4; V: TRBV7-8; DNA: TGTGCCAGCAGCTTAGCGGGCAGGTCTTACCAAATAGCCAAAAACATTCAGTACTTC; CDR3: CASSLAGRSYQIAKNIQYF
size: NA; D: NA; J: TRBJ2-3; V: TRBV6-1; DNA: TGTGCCAGCAGTGAAGGGGGGGGCGGGATCCTGACAGATACGCAGTATTTT; CDR3: CASSEGGGGILTDTQYF
size: NA; D: NA; J: TRBJ2-3; V: TRBV10-1; DNA: TGCGCCAGCAGTGGGGGCCGGGGGAGCACAGATACGCAGTATTTT; CDR3: CASSGGRGSTDTQYF
size: NA; D: NA; J: TRBJ2-2; V: TRBV3-1/TRBV3-2; DNA: TGTGCCAGCAGCAATATCATGGGGTATGGGGAGCTGTTTTTT; CDR3: CASSNIMGYGELFF
size: NA; D: TRBD1; J: TRBJ2-7; V: TRBV2; DNA: TGTGCCAGCAGCCTTAACAGGGGCTCCTACGAGCAGTACTTC; CDR3: CASSLNRGSYEQYF
size: NA; D: TRBD1; J: TRBJ1-2; V: TRBV27; DNA: TGTGCCAGCAGTTTATCGGACAGGGGCTATGGCTACACCTTC; CDR3: CASSLSDRGYGYTF